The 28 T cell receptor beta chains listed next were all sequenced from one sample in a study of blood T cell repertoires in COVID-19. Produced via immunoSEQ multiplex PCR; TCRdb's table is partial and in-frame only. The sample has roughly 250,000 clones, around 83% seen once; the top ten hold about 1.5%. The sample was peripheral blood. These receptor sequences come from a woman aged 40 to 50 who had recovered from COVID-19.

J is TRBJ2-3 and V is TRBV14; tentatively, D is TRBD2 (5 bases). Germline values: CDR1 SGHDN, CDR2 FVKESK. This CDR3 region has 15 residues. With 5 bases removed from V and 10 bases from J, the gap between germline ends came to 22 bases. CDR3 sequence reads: CASSTQELDWRAQYF. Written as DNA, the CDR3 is TGTGCCAGCAGCACCCAGGAACTTGACTGGCGGGCGCAGTATTTT.

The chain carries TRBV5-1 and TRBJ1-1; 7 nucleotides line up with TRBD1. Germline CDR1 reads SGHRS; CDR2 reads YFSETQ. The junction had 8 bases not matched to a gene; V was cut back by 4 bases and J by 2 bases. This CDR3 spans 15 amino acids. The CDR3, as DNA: TGCGCCAGCAGCCGATCGGGACAGATTAACACTGAAGCTTTCTTT. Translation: CASSRSGQINTEAFF.

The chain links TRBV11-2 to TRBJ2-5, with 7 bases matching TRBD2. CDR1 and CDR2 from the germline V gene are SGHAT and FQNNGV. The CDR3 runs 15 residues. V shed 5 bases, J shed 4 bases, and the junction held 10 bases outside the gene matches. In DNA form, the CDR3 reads TGTGCCAGCAGCGCAAACGCGGGGGACGCAGAGACCCAGTACTTC. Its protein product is CASSANAGDAETQYF.

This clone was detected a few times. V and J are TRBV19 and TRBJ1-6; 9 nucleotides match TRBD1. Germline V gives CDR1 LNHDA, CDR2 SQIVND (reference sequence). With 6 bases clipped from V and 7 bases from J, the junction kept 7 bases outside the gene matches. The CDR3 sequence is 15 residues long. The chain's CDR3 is CASREWDRENSPLHF. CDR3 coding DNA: TGTGCCAGTAGGGAGTGGGACAGGGAAAATTCACCCCTCCACTTT.

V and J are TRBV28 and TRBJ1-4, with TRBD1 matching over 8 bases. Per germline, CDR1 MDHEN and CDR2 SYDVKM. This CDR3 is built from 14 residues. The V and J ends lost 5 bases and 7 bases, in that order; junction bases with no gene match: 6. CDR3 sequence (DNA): TGTGCCAGCAGTAAGGGACAGGAGCTTGAAAAACTGTTTTTT. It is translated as CASSKGQELEKLFF.

The CDR3 nucleotides are TGTGCCATCGGAGAGGGCACTGAAGCTTTCTTT. This sequence encodes CAIGEGTEAFF. This sequence joins TRBV10-3 and TRBJ1-1; D not resolved. The V gene lost 8 bases and the J gene lost 4 bases, with 8 bases spanning the gap. Germline loops: CDR1 ENHRY, CDR2 SYGVKD. This CDR3 region has 11 residues.

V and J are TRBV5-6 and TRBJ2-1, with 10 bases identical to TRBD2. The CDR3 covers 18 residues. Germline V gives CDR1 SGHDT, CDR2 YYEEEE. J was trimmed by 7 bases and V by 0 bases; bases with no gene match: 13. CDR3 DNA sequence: TGTGCCAGCAGCTTGGTGCTGGAAGCGGGGGGGCCTCTAAATGAGCAGTTCTTC. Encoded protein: CASSLVLEAGGPLNEQFF.

CDR3 bases: TGTGCCAGCAGCCAAGAATTATATGGACAGAAATCGGTACCCCTCCACTTT. This translates into CASSQELYGQKSVPLHF. The chain employs TRBV4-2 and TRBJ1-6; maybe TRBD1 (6 bases). The V end was cut by 0 bases, the J end by 12 bases, with 21 bases between. Per germline, CDR1 LGHNA and CDR2 YNFKEQ. This CDR3 is 17 amino acids long.

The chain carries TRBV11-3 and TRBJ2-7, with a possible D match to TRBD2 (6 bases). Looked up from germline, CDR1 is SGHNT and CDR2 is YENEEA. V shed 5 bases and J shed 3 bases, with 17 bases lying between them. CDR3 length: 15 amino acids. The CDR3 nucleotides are TGTGCCAGCAGCGCCAGGGACTCGTTTTTCTACGAGCAGTACTTC. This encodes CASSARDSFFYEQYF.

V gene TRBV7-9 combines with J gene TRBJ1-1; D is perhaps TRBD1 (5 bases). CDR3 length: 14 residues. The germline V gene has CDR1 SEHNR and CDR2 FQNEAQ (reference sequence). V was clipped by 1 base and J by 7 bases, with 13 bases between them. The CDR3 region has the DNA TGTGCCAGCAGCTTAGTTCGGGGGTACGATGAAGCTTTCTTT. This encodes CASSLVRGYDEAFF.

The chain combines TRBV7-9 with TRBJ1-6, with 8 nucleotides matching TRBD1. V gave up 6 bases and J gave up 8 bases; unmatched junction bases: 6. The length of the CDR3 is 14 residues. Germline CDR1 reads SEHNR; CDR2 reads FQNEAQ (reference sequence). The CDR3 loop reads CASRSGTGDSPLHF. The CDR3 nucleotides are TGTGCCAGCAGATCCGGGACAGGCGATTCACCCCTCCACTTT.

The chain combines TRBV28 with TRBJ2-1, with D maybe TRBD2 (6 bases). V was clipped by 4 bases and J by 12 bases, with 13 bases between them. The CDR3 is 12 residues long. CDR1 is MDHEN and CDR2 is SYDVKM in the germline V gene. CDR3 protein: CASSSDDGGQFF. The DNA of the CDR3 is TGTGCCAGCAGTTCAGACGACGGGGGGCAGTTCTTC.

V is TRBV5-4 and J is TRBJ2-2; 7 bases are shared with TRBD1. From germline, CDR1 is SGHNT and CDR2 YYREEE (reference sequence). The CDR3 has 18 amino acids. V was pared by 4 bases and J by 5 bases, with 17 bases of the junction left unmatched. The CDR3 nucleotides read TGTGCCAGCAGCCCAAAAGGGGGCGCAGCCGTGGGGACCGGGGAGCTGTTTTTT. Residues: CASSPKGGAAVGTGELFF.

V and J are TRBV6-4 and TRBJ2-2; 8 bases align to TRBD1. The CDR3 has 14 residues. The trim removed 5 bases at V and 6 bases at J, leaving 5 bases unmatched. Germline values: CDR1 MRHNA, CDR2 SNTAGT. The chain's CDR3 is CASSTDRVAGELFF. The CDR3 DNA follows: TGTGCCAGCAGTACGGACAGGGTGGCCGGGGAGCTGTTTTTT.

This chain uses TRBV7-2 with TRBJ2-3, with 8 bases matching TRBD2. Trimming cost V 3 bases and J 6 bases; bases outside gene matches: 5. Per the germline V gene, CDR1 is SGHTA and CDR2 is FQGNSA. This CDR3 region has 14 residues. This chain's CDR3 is CASSLRLASDTQYF. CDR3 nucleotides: TGTGCCAGCAGCTTGAGACTAGCGTCCGATACGCAGTATTTT.

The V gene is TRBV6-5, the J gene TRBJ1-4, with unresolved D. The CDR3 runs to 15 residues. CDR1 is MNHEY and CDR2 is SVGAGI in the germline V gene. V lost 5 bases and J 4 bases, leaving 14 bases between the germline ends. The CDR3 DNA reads TGTGCCAGCAGTCCTCCCCCCGGGTTTAATGAAAAACTGTTTTTT. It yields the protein CASSPPPGFNEKLFF.

In DNA form, the CDR3 reads TGTGCCAGCTCCCAATACAATGAGCAGTTCTTC. Its translation is CASSQYNEQFF. The gene calls are TRBV18 and TRBJ2-1; D is ambiguous. Looked up from germline, CDR1 is KGHSH and CDR2 is LQKENI. The CDR3 covers 11 residues. Trimming stripped 6 bases from V and 4 bases from J, with 4 bases between.

The CDR3 is CASSQVPGLGGQTNEKLFF. CDR3 sequence (DNA): TGTGCCAGCAGCCAAGTTCCAGGGTTGGGGGGGCAAACTAATGAAAAACTGTTTTTT. This chain connects TRBV4-2 to TRBJ1-4; a possible D gene is TRBD1 (6 bases). V was shortened by 1 base and J by 1 base, with 19 bases between the two germline ends. CDR1 LGHNA and CDR2 YNFKEQ come from the germline V gene. The CDR3 loop spans 19 amino acids.

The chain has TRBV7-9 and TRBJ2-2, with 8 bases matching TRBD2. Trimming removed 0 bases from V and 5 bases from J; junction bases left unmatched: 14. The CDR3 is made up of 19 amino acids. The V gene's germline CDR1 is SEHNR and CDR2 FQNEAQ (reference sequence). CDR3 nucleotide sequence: TGTGCCAGCAGCTTAGCGGGTGCGAGCGGGGGACCGCGGACCGGGGAGCTGTTTTTT. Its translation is CASSLAGASGGPRTGELFF. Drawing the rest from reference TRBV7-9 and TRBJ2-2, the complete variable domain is DTGVSQNPRHKITKRGQNVTFRCDPISEHNRLYWYRQTLGQGPEFLTYFQNEAQLEKSRLLSDRFSAERPKGSFSTLEIQRTEQGDSAMYLCASSLAGASGGPRTGELFFGEGSRLTVL.

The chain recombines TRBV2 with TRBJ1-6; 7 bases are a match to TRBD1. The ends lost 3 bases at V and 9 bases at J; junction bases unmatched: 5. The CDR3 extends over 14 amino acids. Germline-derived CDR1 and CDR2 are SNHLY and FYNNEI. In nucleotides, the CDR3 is TGTGCCAGCAGTGAGGGCAGGGGGACTTCACCCCTCCACTTT. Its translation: CASSEGRGTSPLHF.

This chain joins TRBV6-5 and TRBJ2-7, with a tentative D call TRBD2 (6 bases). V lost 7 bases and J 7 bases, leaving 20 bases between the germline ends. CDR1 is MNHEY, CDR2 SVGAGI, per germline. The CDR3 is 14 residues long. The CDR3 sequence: CASTQSLGGREQYF. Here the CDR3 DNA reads TGTGCCAGCACCCAATCTCTTGGGGGGAGGGAGCAGTACTTC.

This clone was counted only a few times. The CDR3 loop reads CASSLRQGASNEQFF. The CDR3 DNA reads as TGCGCCAGCAGCCTGAGACAGGGGGCTAGCAATGAGCAGTTCTTC. This chain joins TRBV5-1 and TRBJ2-1, with 10 bases that match TRBD1. V trimming: 4 bases; J trimming: 6 bases; junction bases outside the gene matches: 7. Germline CDR1 is SGHRS and CDR2 is YFSETQ. The CDR3 sequence is 15 residues long.

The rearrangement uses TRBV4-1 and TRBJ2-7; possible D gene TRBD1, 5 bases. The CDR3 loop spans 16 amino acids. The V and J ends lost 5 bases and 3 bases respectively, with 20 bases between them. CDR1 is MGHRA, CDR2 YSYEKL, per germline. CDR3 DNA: TGCGCCAGCAGCAACCAGAAGACAGAGCCCTTCTACGAGCAGTACTTC. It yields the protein CASSNQKTEPFYEQYF.

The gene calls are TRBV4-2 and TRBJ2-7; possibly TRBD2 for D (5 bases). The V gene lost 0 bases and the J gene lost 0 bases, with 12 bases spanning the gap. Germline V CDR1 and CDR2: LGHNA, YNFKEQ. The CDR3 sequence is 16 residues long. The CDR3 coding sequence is TGTGCCAGCAGCCAAGAAAGGACGGAGGCCTCCTACGAGCAGTACTTC. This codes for CASSQERTEASYEQYF.

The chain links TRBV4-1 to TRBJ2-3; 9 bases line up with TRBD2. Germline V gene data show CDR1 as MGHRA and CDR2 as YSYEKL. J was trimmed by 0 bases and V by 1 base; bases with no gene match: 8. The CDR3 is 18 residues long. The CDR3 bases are TGCGCCAGCAGCCAAGGGAGGAGCGGGGGGCCTAGCACAGATACGCAGTATTTT. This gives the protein CASSQGRSGGPSTDTQYF.

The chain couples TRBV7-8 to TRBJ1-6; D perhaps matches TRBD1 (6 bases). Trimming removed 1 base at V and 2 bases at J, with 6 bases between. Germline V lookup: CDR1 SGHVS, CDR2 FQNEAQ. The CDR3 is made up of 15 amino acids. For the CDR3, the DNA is TGTGCCAGCAGCTTAGAGGGGGCCTATAATTCACCCCTCCACTTT. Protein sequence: CASSLEGAYNSPLHF.

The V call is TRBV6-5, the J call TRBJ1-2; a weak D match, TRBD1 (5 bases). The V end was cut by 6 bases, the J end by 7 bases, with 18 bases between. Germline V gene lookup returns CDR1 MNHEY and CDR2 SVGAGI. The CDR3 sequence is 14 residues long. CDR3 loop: CASRPTTRGGGYTF. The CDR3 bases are TGTGCCAGCAGACCTACCACAAGGGGCGGTGGCTACACCTTC.

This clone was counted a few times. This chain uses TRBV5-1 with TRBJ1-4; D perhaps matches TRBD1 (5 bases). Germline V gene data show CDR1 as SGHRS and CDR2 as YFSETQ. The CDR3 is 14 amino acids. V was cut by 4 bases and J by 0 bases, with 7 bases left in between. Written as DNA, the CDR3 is TGCGCCAGCAGCGAGACAGCAACTAATGAAAAACTGTTTTTT. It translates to CASSETATNEKLFF.